The 25 T cell receptor beta chains listed next were all sequenced from one sample in a study of blood T cell repertoires in COVID-19. Sequenced by immunoSEQ multiplex PCR; TCRdb stores in-frame clones only, minus some. In the table there are hundreds of thousands of clones, 75% to 90% of which are singletons. The sequencing sample was made of PBMCs or T cells enriched from blood (not recorded which). The receptors shown here come from a woman aged 60-75 years who had recovered from COVID-19.

V and J are TRBV2 and TRBJ2-5; D gene ambiguous. CDR3 length: 12 residues. Trimming pared 7 bases from V and 4 bases from J, leaving 10 bases between. The V gene's germline CDR1 is SNHLY and CDR2 FYNNEI. CDR3 nucleotides: TGTGCCAGCACCCTTTCGGGAGAGACCCAGTACTTC. Residues: CASTLSGETQYF.

This clone came up once. The chain uses TRBV4-1 and TRBJ2-3, with 8 bases fitting TRBD1. The CDR3 has 17 residues. V was pared by 0 bases and J by 3 bases, with 8 bases of the junction left unmatched. The V gene's germline CDR1 is MGHRA and CDR2 YSYEKL. The CDR3 loop is CASSQDSGTGGTDTQYF. The DNA of the CDR3 is TGCGCCAGCAGCCAAGACTCCGGGACAGGAGGGACAGATACGCAGTATTTT.

This clone has just a few counts. The V call is TRBV9, the J call TRBJ1-6; 9 bases map to TRBD1. Germline assignment: CDR1 SGDLS and CDR2 YYNGEE. With 2 bases clipped from V and 6 bases from J, the junction kept 9 bases outside the gene matches. There are 17 residues in the CDR3. The CDR3, as DNA: TGTGCCAGCAGCGTGGGGTCGAGGGACAGGGTTAATTCACCCCTCCACTTT. Its translation is CASSVGSRDRVNSPLHF. Full variable domain (remainder filled in from reference TRBV9 and TRBJ1-6): DSGVTQTPKHLITATGQRVTLRCSPRSGDLSVYWYQQSLDQGLQFLIQYYNGEERAKGNILERFSAQQFPDLHSELNLSSLELGDSALYFCASSVGSRDRVNSPLHFGNGTRLTVT.

The V call is TRBV19, the J call TRBJ2-2; 16 bases align to TRBD2. Trimming cost V 7 bases and J 6 bases; bases outside gene matches: 14. Germline values: CDR1 LNHDA, CDR2 SQIVND (reference sequence). CDR3 length equals 19 residues. CDR3 region: CASTDLGLAGGSLAGELFF. The CDR3 DNA is TGTGCCAGTACCGACTTGGGACTAGCGGGGGGGAGTCTCGCCGGGGAGCTGTTTTTT.

The chain couples TRBV10-3 to TRBJ1-3; D may be TRBD1 (6 bases). CDR3 length equals 15 residues. Germline CDR1 and CDR2: ENHRY and SYGVKD. Deletions cut 5 bases from V and 0 bases from J, with 11 bases between. The CDR3 nucleotides read TGTGCCATCAGTCCGGGACAAAACTCTGGAAACACCATATATTTT. Its translation is CAISPGQNSGNTIYF.

The chain couples TRBV7-2 to TRBJ2-5; 9 bases match TRBD2. CDR1 SGHTA and CDR2 FQGNSA come from the germline V gene. The CDR3 is 14 amino acids. Germline trimming cut 5 bases from V and 11 bases from J; bases unmatched to any gene: 12. The CDR3 sequence is CASSPLRGGPPQYF. The CDR3 DNA sequence: TGTGCCAGCAGCCCCCTGCGGGGGGGGCCACCTCAGTACTTC.

The V and J genes are TRBV5-4 and TRBJ2-3; 7 bases map to TRBD1. Unmatched junction bases numbered 4, after V lost 2 bases and J lost 1 base. Germline V CDR1 and CDR2: SGHNT, YYREEE (reference sequence). This CDR3 region has 15 residues. The CDR3 region is CASSFTGAGTDTQYF. The CDR3 DNA reads TGTGCCAGCAGCTTCACAGGGGCCGGCACAGATACGCAGTATTTT.

The chain uses TRBV5-1 and TRBJ2-3, with TRBD2 matching over 12 bases. The CDR3 consists of 17 residues. The V segment lost 4 bases and the J segment 5 bases; nucleotides outside the gene matches: 11. Germline assignment: CDR1 SGHRS and CDR2 YFSETQ. CDR3 protein: CASSPSSGGALGDTQYF. In DNA, the CDR3 is TGCGCCAGCAGCCCCTCTAGCGGGGGGGCCCTTGGAGATACGCAGTATTTT.

The J gene is TRBJ1-2, the V gene TRBV27, with unresolved D. CDR1 and CDR2 (germline): MNHEY, SMNVEV (reference sequence). The CDR3 length is 14 residues. Trimming pared 6 bases from V and 2 bases from J, leaving 13 bases between. CDR3: CASRQIGENYGYTF. CDR3 DNA sequence: TGTGCCAGCAGACAAATCGGGGAGAACTATGGCTACACCTTC.

The rearrangement links TRBV7-9 to TRBJ2-7; 14 nucleotides agree with TRBD2. The CDR3 extends over 15 amino acids. Trimming at V came to 5 bases and at J to 3 bases, leaving 3 bases not matched to a gene. Germline V CDR1 and CDR2: SEHNR, FQNEAQ (reference sequence). DNA of the CDR3: TGTGCCAGCAGCCGGGGACTAGCGGGGGTCTACGAGCAGTACGTC. As protein: CASSRGLAGVYEQYV.

The chain recombines TRBV9 with TRBJ1-3; D may be TRBD1 (5 bases). The CDR3 runs to 15 residues. Germline-derived CDR1 and CDR2 are SGDLS and YYNGEE. The germline V and J ends were trimmed by 3 bases and 4 bases, with 14 bases remaining between them. CDR3 residues: CASSAGGASGNTIYF. CDR3 nucleotide sequence: TGTGCCAGCAGCGCGGGAGGGGCCTCAGGAAACACCATATATTTT.

This clone has only a few counts. The J gene is TRBJ1-5, the V gene TRBV2, with D tentatively TRBD1 (6 bases). The CDR3 is made up of 15 amino acids. Germline CDR1 and CDR2: SNHLY and FYNNEI. Trimming removed 6 bases from V and 2 bases from J, with 14 bases in between. The CDR3 DNA is TGTGCCAGCAGCCCCTTACAGGGTCGCAATCAGCCCCAGCATTTT. Protein: CASSPLQGRNQPQHF.

V and J are TRBV2 and TRBJ2-3; 12 bases match TRBD2. Per the germline V gene, CDR1 is SNHLY and CDR2 is FYNNEI. The CDR3 runs 13 residues. V gave up 8 bases and J gave up 11 bases; unmatched junction bases: 8. Here the CDR3 reads CASFLAGGLRQYF. CDR3 nucleotides: TGTGCCAGCTTTCTAGCGGGGGGGCTGAGGCAGTATTTT.

The V call is TRBV2, the J call TRBJ2-3, with a tentative D call TRBD2 (6 bases). The CDR3 runs to 14 residues. Per the germline V gene, CDR1 is SNHLY and CDR2 is FYNNEI. Trimming pared 5 bases from V and 4 bases from J, leaving 13 bases between. The DNA for the CDR3 is TGTGCCAGCAGTAAGGACGGACTATCAGATACGCAGTATTTT. Protein: CASSKDGLSDTQYF.

This chain uses TRBV30 with TRBJ1-4, with 10 bases fitting TRBD1. Losses at the gene ends were 6 bases for V and 8 bases for J; bases not matched to a gene: 15. Germline loops: CDR1 GTSNPN, CDR2 SVGIG (reference sequence). The CDR3 covers 16 residues. In DNA form, the CDR3 reads TGTGCCTGCCATCTGGGACAGGGGAAGGGTAAAGAAAAACTGTTTTTT. Its translation: CACHLGQGKGKEKLFF.

The chain is built from TRBV7-2 and TRBJ1-1; 7 nucleotides align to TRBD1. This CDR3 has 14 amino acids. Germline-derived CDR1 and CDR2 are SGHTA and FQGNSA. Losses at the gene ends were 5 bases for V and 7 bases for J; bases not matched to a gene: 10. In nucleotides, the CDR3 is TGTGCCAGCAGCCCGGAACCAAACAGGGGTGAAGCTTTCTTT. This translates into CASSPEPNRGEAFF.

This clone was observed a single time. The CDR3 DNA sequence: TGTGCCAGCAGCGGGGACAGTGACTATGGCTACACCTTC. It codes for CASSGDSDYGYTF. The V and J genes are TRBV5-4 and TRBJ1-2; 7 nucleotides agree with TRBD1. Germline values: CDR1 SGHNT, CDR2 YYREEE (reference sequence). The CDR3 covers 13 residues. V gave up 4 bases and J gave up 3 bases; unmatched junction bases: 3.

This chain links TRBV30 with TRBJ2-3; 9 bases are a match to TRBD2. J gave up 2 bases and V 0 bases, and 9 bases lay outside the gene matches. The CDR3 covers 17 residues. Germline CDR1 reads GTSNPN; CDR2 reads SVGIG (reference sequence). The CDR3 spells CAWSVGALAGNTDTQYF. In DNA, the CDR3 is TGTGCCTGGAGTGTAGGTGCGCTAGCGGGGAACACAGATACGCAGTATTTT.

This clone occurred many times. The rearrangement links TRBV28 to TRBJ1-3; D uncertain. Germline V gene lookup returns CDR1 MDHEN and CDR2 SYDVKM. V was cut by 6 bases and J by 4 bases, with 16 bases left in between. The CDR3 loop spans 15 amino acids. CDR3 in amino acids: CASSHPRGEGNTIYF. The CDR3, as DNA: TGTGCCAGCAGCCACCCCCGCGGGGAGGGAAACACCATATATTTT. Full variable domain (outside the CDR3, taken from reference TRBV28 and TRBJ1-3): DVKVTQSSRYLVKRTGEKVFLECVQDMDHENMFWYRQDPGLGLRLIYFSYDVKMKEKGDIPEGYSVSREKKERFSLILESASTNQTSMYLCASSHPRGEGNTIYFGEGSWLTVV.

The chain carries TRBV11-2 and TRBJ1-1; D is unclear. The V gene's germline CDR1 is SGHAT and CDR2 FQNNGV. The V and J ends lost 5 bases and 5 bases respectively, with 12 bases between them. This CDR3 region has 13 residues. CDR3 sequence reads: CASSPPAGTEAFF. The CDR3 DNA is TGTGCCAGCAGCCCACCAGCGGGAACTGAAGCTTTCTTT.

The V and J genes are TRBV5-1 and TRBJ2-3; D uncertain. Trimming removed 0 bases at V and 2 bases at J, with 13 bases between. The CDR3 has 16 residues. Germline CDR1 reads SGHRS; CDR2 reads YFSETQ. CDR3 DNA: TGCGCCAGCAGCTTGGTTCTCGGTCCCCCCACAGATACGCAGTATTTT. Translating gives CASSLVLGPPTDTQYF.

V and J are TRBV24-1 and TRBJ2-7, with 10 bases matching TRBD1. CDR3 size: 14 residues. Trimming at V came to 4 bases and at J to 7 bases, leaving 6 bases not matched to a gene. Germline CDR1 is KGHDR and CDR2 is SFDVKD. CDR3 amino acids: CATSDPGQGEEQYF. In DNA form, the CDR3 reads TGTGCCACCAGTGACCCTGGACAGGGGGAGGAGCAGTACTTC.

The gene calls are TRBV5-1 and TRBJ2-2, with no clear D. Germline CDR1 reads SGHRS; CDR2 reads YFSETQ. Between the trimmed V and J ends, which lost 3 bases and 1 base, there was a span of 10 bases. CDR3 length equals 15 residues. CDR3 sequence (DNA): TGCGCCAGCAGCTCCCCTAATAAGAACACCGGGGAGCTGTTTTTT. Translation gives CASSSPNKNTGELFF.

The chain uses TRBV21-1 and TRBJ2-3; the table gives TRBD2 as D, unverified against the DNA. TRBV21-1 is designated a pseudogene. The CDR3 contains 15 residues. CDR3 sequence: CASSKVKRGADTQYF. Written as DNA, the CDR3 is TGTGCCAGCAGCAAAGTTAAGCGGGGGGCAGATACGCAGTATTTT.

The chain is built from TRBV7-6 and TRBJ2-3; TRBD2 agrees at 13 bases. This CDR3 spans 15 amino acids. In germline, CDR1 is SGHVS, CDR2 FNYEAQ. Germline trimming cut 5 bases from V and 5 bases from J; bases unmatched to any gene: 4. This CDR3 is CASSKGLAGKDTQYF. In DNA, the CDR3 is TGTGCCAGCAGCAAGGGACTAGCGGGAAAAGATACGCAGTATTTT. Full variable domain (rest looked up from reference TRBV7-6 and TRBJ2-3): GAGVSQSPRYKVTKRGQDVALRCDPISGHVSLYWYRQALGQGPEFLTYFNYEAQQDKSGLPNDRFSAERPEGSISTLTIQRTEQRDSAMYRCASSKGLAGKDTQYFGPGTRLTVL.